This paragraph reports one T cell receptor (beta chain). This specimen belongs to a study of blood T cell repertoires in COVID-19. As for the study in general: T cells, B-cell-depleted T cells, or PBMCs supplied cDNA or gDNA.

V lost 3 bases and J lost 5; bases outside the gene matches: 9. CDR3 length: 15 residues. The germline V gene has CDR1 SEHNR and CDR2 FQNEAQ (reference sequence). In the original processing: Amplifying reference gene primers gave estimates of nucleated cell counts. Clones were sequenced by immunoSEQ multiplex PCR, and TCRdb holds only the in-frame ones, with some missing. V and J calls and clone size are those listed in that table; D and trimming were worked out from the DNA. Among a few hundred thousand clones, 70% to 80% were seen once, and the ten largest hold 3.3%. The sample consisted of peripheral blood. The chain uses TRBV7-9 and TRBJ1-1, with 7 positions matching TRBD1. The sequence came from a woman older than 75 with acute or convalescent COVID-19. The CDR3 region has the DNA TGTGCCAGCAGCTTTACGGCGGGACAGCGAACTGAAGCTTTCTTT. This encodes CASSFTAGQRTEAFF.